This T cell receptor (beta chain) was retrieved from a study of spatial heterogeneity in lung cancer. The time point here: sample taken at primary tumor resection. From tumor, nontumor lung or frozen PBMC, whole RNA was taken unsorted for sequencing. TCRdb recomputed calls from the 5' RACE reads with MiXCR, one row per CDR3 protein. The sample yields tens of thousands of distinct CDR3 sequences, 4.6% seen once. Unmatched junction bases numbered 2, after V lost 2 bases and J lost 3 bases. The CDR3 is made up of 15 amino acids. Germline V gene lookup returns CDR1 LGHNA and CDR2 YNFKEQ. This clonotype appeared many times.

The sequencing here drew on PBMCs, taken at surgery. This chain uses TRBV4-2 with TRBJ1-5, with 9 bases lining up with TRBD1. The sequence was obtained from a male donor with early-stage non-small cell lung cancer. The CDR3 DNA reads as TGTGCCAGCAGCCAAAGGACAGGGGACAATCAGCCCCAGCATTTT. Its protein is CASSQRTGDNQPQHF.